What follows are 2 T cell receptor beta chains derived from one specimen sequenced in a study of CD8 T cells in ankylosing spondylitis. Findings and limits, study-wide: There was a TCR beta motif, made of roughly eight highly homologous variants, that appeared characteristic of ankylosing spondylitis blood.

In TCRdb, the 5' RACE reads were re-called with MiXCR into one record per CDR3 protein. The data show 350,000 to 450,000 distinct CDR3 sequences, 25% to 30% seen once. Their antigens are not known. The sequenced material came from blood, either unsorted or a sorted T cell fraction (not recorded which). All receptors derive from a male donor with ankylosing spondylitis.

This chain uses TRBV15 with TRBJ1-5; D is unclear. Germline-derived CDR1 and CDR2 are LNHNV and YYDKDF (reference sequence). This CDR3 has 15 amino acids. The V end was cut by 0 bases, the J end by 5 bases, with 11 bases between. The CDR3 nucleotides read TGTGCCACCAGCAGAGATCAGAAGCTAGATCAGCCCCAGCATTTT. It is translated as CATSRDQKLDQPQHF.

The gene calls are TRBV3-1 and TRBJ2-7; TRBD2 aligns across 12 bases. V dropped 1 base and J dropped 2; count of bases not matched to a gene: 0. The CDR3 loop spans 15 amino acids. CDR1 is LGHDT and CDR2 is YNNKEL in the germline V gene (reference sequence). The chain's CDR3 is CASSQGLAGAYEQYF. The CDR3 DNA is TGTGCCAGCAGCCAAGGACTAGCGGGGGCCTACGAGCAGTACTTC.